The rows below give T cell receptor beta chains drawn from one sample of a study of human T cells and chemical hapten exposure. TCRdb re-analysed the RACE reads in MiXCR, keeping a single row per CDR3 protein. The table includes some 200,000 distinct CDR3 sequences, around 20% detected once. Material: whole blood, obtained in connection with sensitization to the hapten diphenylcyclopropenone (DPC). The origin of the receptors is a woman aged 45-59 years with alopecia areata. Some clones in this sample may be carry-over from other donors' samples. CDR3s leave out the opening cysteine and the closing phenylalanine or tryptophan.

J | V | CDR3
TRBJ1-3 | TRBV7-8 | ASSHGQGDPGNTIY
TRBJ2-2 | TRBV7-6 | AGTSGHTGELF
TRBJ2-2 | TRBV7-9 | ASFPDRAKYTGELF
TRBJ1-1 | TRBV20-1 | SANAIPTGTEAF
TRBJ2-3 | TRBV3-1 | ASSQLGRADTQY
TRBJ2-7 | TRBV6-6 | ASSYSIAGEAEQY
TRBJ2-3 | TRBV15 | ATSTSRTDTQY
TRBJ1-1 | TRBV29-1 | SVGRGYDTEAF
TRBJ2-7 | TRBV7-8 | ASSPRGAGAYEQY
TRBJ2-7 | TRBV7-6 | ASSPTGTFTYEQY
TRBJ2-6 | TRBV3-1 | ASAQGGWSGANVLT
TRBJ2-1 | TRBV29-1 | SVESMREGLNEQF
TRBJ2-1 | TRBV2 | ASSETGLAGGEQF
TRBJ1-2 | TRBV20-1 | SARPGEWGYGYT
TRBJ1-4 | TRBV5-1 | ASSLEGDSANEKLF
TRBJ2-3 | TRBV20-1 | SAPTSTDTQY
TRBJ1-4 | TRBV4-2 | ASRLRQGVGEKLF
TRBJ2-5 | TRBV29-1 | SVVSGGQETQY
TRBJ2-7 | TRBV2 | ASSLAFSSYEQY
TRBJ2-1 | TRBV3-1 | ASSPDSLPYNEQF
TRBJ1-5 | TRBV20-1 | SASRDQPQH
TRBJ2-3 | TRBV11-2 | ASSSLLRDGQY
TRBJ2-5 | TRBV5-1 | ASSLVFGETQY
TRBJ2-3 | TRBV2 | ASRGRGSTDTQY
TRBJ2-3 | TRBV6-1 | ASSESVAGSTDTQY
TRBJ1-1 | TRBV29-1 | SGGQLNTEAF
TRBJ1-4 | TRBV7-2 | ASSYSTGGGEKLF
TRBJ2-1 | TRBV10-3 | AISEGTSGSNEQF
TRBJ2-3 | TRBV5-1 | ASSDTVSSDTQY
TRBJ1-2 | TRBV6-5 | ASSTGVYGYT
TRBJ2-3 | TRBV7-8 | ASSSRGGATDTQY
TRBJ1-2 | TRBV20-1 | SARAAELYYGYT
TRBJ1-1 | TRBV7-8 | ASSLGQFGTEAF
TRBJ1-5 | TRBV6-2/TRBV6-3 | ASSWHPQPQH
TRBJ1-2 | TRBV20-1 | SASATGTDYGYT
TRBJ2-7 | TRBV6-2/TRBV6-3 | ASSYQLNYEQY
TRBJ2-2 | TRBV3-1 | ASMGAGSATGELF
TRBJ2-2 | TRBV29-1 | SVARGPGELF
TRBJ2-1 | TRBV19 | ASKRGTSGRAGNEQF
TRBJ2-1 | TRBV5-1 | ASTRSTSGMGNEQF
TRBJ2-2 | TRBV19 | ASRRENTGELF
TRBJ2-2 | TRBV15 | ATSRDRAGSWGGELF
TRBJ1-3 | TRBV7-9 | ASSSRTGGNTIY
TRBJ1-2 | TRBV12-3/TRBV12-4 | ASTPGPNRGYT
TRBJ1-6 | TRBV5-1 | ASSPAQGADSPLH
TRBJ2-3 | TRBV6-5 | ASSVLGELTDTQY
TRBJ2-5 | TRBV9 | ASSVDRWAGTQY
TRBJ1-2 | TRBV12-3/TRBV12-4 | ASRARDRGDNRYGYT
TRBJ2-2 | TRBV5-1 | ASSSRQGGTGELF
TRBJ1-5 | TRBV20-1 | SATLGSNQPQH
TRBJ2-1 | TRBV18 | ASSTNRDEQF
TRBJ1-1 | TRBV25-1 | ASSEGSGDRHTEAF
TRBJ1-5 | TRBV20-1 | SAHPGGNNQPQH
TRBJ1-1 | TRBV20-1 | SAESRGGTEAF
TRBJ1-4 | TRBV29-1 | SVEDRGQGEKLF